The TCR beta chain described here comes from a study of blood T cell repertoires in COVID-19 (dated by TCRdb to the early 2020s). For context, the study as a whole: Collaborator samples came from the United States, Italy and Spain and covered acute and convalescent phases of COVID-19. The material from the prospective study consisted of cDNA or gDNA derived from T cells, B-cell-depleted T cells, or PBMCs. The dataset comprised deeply sampled blood TCRbeta repertoires from subjects exposed to, actively infected with, or recovered from COVID-19. The repertoires were made available in a free public database intended to serve as a resource for research on the immune response to SARS-CoV-2. The samples were drawn from the first 160 participants of the ongoing ImmuneRACE study and from roughly 1,300 subjects provided by 6 global collaborators. A de-identified subject ID, COVID-19 status, age in years and sex were almost always included in the sample metadata. Where HLA class I and class II types were available, the types were taken from metadata supplied by the sample provider, not from assay-based typing. Paper-wide results and their limitations: Clinical and demographic metadata were provided uncurated, with the amount varying by source and participant.

Whole blood was collected in K2EDTA tubes by collaborating institutions according to the institutions' own protocols. Collaborator samples were shipped for TCRbeta analysis as frozen whole blood, isolated PBMCs, or DNA extracted from either sample type. V loses 2 bases, J loses 7 bases, and the germline ends lie 8 bases apart. CDR1 and CDR2 (SGHDN, FVKESK) derive from the germline V gene. CDR3 length: 12 amino acids, cysteine to phenylalanine. This entry keeps only the CDR3 DNA: 36 bases, framed from base 1. This clone was recorded a few times. This receptor's antigen is unknown. Base quality data are lacking; no much larger clone is found one base away. TCRbeta CDR3 regions were amplified from genomic DNA using the immunoSEQ Assay, a bias-controlled multiplex PCR. In the source study's methods: Nucleated cell counts per sample were estimated from amplification of reference gene primers within the assay. Sequence reads were collapsed and filtered to measure the absolute abundance of every unique TCRbeta CDR3 rearrangement. For each sample, productive Simpson clonality was calculated by taking the square root of Simpson's diversity index across productive rearrangements. TCRdb carries this immuneACCESS record with in-frame sequences only. Its versions omit some clonotypes, under half of them owing to an unresolved V gene in the studies checked, with the rest unexplained. V and J calls and clone size are those listed in that table; D and trimming were worked out from the DNA. The sample records about 120,000 clones, roughly 80% of which are singletons. Around 1.5% of the sample lies in the top ten.

The TCR sequence derives from a man aged 50 to 60 with acute or convalescent COVID-19. The receptor chain draws on TRBV14 and TRBJ2-5; the D gene lacks a confident call. Sequenced sample: peripheral blood. The DNA is TGTGCCAGCAGCCAACCCCTAGGGACCCAGTACTTC. Protein translation: CASSQPLGTQYF.